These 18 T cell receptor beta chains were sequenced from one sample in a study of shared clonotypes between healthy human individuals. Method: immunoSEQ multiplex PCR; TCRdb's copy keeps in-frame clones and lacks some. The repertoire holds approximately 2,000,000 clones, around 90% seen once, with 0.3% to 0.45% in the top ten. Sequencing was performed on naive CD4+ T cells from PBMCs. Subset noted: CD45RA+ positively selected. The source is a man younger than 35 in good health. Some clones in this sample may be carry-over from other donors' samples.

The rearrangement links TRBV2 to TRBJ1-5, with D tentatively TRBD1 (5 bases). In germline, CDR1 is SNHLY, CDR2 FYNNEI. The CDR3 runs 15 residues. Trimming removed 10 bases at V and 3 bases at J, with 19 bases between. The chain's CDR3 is CATKRGRAYNQPQHF. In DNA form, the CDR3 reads TGTGCCACCAAAAGGGGCAGGGCCTACAATCAGCCCCAGCATTTT.

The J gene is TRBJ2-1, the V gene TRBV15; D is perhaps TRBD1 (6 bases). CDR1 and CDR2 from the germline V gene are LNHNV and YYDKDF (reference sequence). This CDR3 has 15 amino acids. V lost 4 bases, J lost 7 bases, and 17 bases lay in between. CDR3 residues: CATSKTRDNENEQFF. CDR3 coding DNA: TGTGCCACCAGCAAAACCCGGGACAACGAAAATGAGCAGTTCTTC.

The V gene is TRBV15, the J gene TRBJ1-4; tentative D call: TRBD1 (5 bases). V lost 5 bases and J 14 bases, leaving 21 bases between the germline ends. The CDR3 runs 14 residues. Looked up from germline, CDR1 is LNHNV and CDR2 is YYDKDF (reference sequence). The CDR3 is CATSETVGGGGLFF. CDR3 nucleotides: TGTGCCACCAGCGAGACAGTGGGTGGTGGGGGTCTGTTTTTT.

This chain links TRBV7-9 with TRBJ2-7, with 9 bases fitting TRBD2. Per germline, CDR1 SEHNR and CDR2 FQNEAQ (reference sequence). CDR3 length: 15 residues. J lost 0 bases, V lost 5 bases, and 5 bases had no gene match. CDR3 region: CASSPGLASSYEQYF. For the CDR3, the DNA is TGTGCCAGCAGCCCGGGACTAGCTAGCTCCTACGAGCAGTACTTC.

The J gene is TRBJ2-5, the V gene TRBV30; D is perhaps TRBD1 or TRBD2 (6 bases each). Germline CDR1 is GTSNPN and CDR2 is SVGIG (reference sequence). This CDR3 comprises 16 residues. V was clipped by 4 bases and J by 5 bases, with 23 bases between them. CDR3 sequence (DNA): TGTGCCTGGATGACCCCCTTGGCTAGGAGGGGGGAGACCCAGTACTTC. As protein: CAWMTPLARRGETQYF.

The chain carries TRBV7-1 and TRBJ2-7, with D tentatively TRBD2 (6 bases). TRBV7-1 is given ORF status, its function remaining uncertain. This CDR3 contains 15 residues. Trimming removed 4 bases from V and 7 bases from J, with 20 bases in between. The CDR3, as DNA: TGTGCCAGCAGCTTAGCGGAGGATTTCTTGTCAGAGCAGTACTTC. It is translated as CASSLAEDFLSEQYF.

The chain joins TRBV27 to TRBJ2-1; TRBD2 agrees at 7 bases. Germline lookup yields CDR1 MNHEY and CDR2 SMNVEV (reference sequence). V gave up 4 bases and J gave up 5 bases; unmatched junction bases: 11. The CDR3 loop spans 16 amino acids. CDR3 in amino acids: CASSSVAGERNNEQFF. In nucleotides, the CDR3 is TGTGCCAGCAGTTCTGTTGCGGGAGAGCGGAACAATGAGCAGTTCTTC.

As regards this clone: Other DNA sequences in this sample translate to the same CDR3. In DNA, the CDR3 is TGTGCCAGTAGTAGGGACAGGGGATTCTACGAGCAGTACTTC. This encodes CASSRDRGFYEQYF. This chain joins TRBV19 and TRBJ2-7, with 10 nucleotides matching TRBD1. The CDR3 extends over 14 amino acids. With V trimmed by 4 bases and J by 3 bases, 3 bases remained unmatched. Per germline, CDR1 LNHDA and CDR2 SQIVND (reference sequence).

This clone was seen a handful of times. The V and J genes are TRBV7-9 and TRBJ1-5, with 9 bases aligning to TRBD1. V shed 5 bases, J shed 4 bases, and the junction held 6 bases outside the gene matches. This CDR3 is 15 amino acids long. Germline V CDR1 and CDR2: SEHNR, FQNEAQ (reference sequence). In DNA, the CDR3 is TGTGCCAGCAGCCGGGGGGACAGGGCTAATCAGCCCCAGCATTTT. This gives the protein CASSRGDRANQPQHF.

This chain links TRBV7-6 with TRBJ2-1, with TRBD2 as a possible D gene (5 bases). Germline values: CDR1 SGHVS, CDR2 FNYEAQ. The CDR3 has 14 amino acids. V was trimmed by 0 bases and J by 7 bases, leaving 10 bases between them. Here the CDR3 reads CASSLASSGNEQFF. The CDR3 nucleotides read TGTGCCAGCAGCTTAGCGTCCTCGGGGAATGAGCAGTTCTTC.

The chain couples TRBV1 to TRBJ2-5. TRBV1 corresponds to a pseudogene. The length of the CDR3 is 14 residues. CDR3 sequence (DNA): TGCACCAGCAGCCCCTTTTCGGGCACGGAGACCCAGTACTTC. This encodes CTSSPFSGTETQYF.

DNA for the CDR3: TGTGCCAGCAGCGCTGATGGGAGCGCATCCTACGAGCAGTACTTC. Translated: CASSADGSASYEQYF. The rearrangement uses TRBV9 and TRBJ2-7, with a tentative D call TRBD2 (5 bases). The CDR3 consists of 15 residues. CDR1 and CDR2 from the germline V gene are SGDLS and YYNGEE. The V gene lost 3 bases and the J gene lost 1 base, with 14 bases spanning the gap.

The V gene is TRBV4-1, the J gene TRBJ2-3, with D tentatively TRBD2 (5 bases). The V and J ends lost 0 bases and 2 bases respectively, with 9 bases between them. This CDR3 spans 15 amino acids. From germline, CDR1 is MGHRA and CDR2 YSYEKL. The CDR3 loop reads CASSQDSGITDTQYF. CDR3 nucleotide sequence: TGCGCCAGCAGCCAAGATTCGGGGATCACAGATACGCAGTATTTT.

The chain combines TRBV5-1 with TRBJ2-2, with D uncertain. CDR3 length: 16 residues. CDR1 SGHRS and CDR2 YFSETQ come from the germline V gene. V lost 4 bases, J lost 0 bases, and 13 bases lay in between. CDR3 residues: CASSLDGIANTGELFF. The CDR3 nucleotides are TGCGCCAGCAGCCTTGACGGAATCGCGAACACCGGGGAGCTGTTTTTT.

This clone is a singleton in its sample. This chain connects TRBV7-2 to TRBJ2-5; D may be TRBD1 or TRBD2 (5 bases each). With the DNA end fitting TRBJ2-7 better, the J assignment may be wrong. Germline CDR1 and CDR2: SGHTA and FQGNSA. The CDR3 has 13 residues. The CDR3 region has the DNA TGTGCCAGCAGCCCGGGACGGGTCTACGAGCAGTACTTC. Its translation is CASSPGRVYEQYF.

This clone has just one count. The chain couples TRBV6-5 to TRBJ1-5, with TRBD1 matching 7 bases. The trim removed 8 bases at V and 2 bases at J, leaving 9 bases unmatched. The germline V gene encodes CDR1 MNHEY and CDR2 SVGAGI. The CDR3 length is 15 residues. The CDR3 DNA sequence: TGTGCCAGCGGGTCAGGGGGTTTGGGCAATCAGCCCCAGCATTTT. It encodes CASGSGGLGNQPQHF.

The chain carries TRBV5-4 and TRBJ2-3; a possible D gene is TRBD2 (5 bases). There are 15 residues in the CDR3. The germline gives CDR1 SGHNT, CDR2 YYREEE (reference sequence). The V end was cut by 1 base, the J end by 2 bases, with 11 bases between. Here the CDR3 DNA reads TGTGCCAGCAGCTTGTTTACGAGGGTCACAGATACGCAGTATTTT. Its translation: CASSLFTRVTDTQYF.

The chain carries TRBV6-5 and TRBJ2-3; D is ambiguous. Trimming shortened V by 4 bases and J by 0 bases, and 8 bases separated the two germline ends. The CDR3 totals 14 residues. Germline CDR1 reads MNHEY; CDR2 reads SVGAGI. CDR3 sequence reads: CASSSPMSTDTQYF. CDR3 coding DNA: TGTGCCAGCAGTTCGCCAATGAGCACAGATACGCAGTATTTT.